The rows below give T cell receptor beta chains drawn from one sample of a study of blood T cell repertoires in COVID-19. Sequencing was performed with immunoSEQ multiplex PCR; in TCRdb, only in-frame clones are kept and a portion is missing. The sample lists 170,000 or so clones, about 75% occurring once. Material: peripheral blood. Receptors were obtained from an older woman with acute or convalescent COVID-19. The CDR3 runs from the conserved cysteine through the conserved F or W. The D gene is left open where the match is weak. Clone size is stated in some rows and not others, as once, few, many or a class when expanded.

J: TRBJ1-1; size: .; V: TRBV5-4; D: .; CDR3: CASSFSLGNTEAFF; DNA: TGTGCCAGCAGCTTTAGCTTAGGGAACACTGAAGCTTTCTTT
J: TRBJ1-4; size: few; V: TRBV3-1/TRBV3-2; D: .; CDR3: CASSQDRGEKLFF; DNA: TGTGCCAGCAGCCAAGATAGAGGTGAAAAACTGTTTTTT
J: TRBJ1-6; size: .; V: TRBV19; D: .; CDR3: CASAPQTNLLSPLHF; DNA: TGTGCCAGTGCTCCCCAAACAAACCTTCTTTCACCCCTCCACTTT
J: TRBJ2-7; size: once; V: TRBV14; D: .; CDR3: CASSQGGSVYEQYF; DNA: TGTGCCAGCAGCCAAGGGGGCAGCGTCTACGAGCAGTACTTC
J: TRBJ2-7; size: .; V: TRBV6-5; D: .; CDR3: CASKEPPYEQYF; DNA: TGTGCCAGCAAAGAGCCACCCTACGAGCAGTACTTC
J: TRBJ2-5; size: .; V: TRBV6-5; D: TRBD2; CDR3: CASNFGAGERETQYF; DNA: TGTGCCAGCAATTTCGGCGCGGGAGAGAGGGAGACCCAGTACTTC
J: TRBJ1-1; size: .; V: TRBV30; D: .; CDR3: CASTLYRGTPEAFF; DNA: TGTGCCTCGACCCTATACCGAGGGACACCCGAAGCTTTCTTT
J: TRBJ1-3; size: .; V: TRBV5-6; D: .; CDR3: CASSLRTTGNTIYF; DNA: TGTGCCAGCAGCTTGCGGACAACTGGAAACACCATATATTTT
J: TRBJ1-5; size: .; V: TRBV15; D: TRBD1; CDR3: CATSRGDRDSNQPQHF; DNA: TGTGCCACCAGCAGAGGGGACAGAGATAGCAATCAGCCCCAGCATTTT
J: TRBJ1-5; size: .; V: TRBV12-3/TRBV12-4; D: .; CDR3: CASSYSRYQPQHF; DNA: TGTGCCAGCAGTTATTCGAGATACCAGCCCCAGCATTTT
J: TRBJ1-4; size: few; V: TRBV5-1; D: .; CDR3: CASSRGGEEKLFF; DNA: TGCGCCAGCAGTCGGGGTGGTGAGGAAAAACTGTTTTTT
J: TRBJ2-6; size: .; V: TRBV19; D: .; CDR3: CASNQRARGGSGANVLTF; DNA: TGTGCCAGTAATCAACGCGCACGAGGGGGCTCTGGGGCCAACGTCCTGACTTTC
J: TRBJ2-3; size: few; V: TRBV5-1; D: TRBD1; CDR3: CASSRDRGNGDTQYF; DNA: TGCGCCAGCAGCCGGGACAGGGGTAATGGAGATACGCAGTATTTT
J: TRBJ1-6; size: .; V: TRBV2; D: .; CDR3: CASTAISYNSPLHF; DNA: TGTGCCAGCACAGCGATTTCCTATAATTCACCCCTCCACTTT
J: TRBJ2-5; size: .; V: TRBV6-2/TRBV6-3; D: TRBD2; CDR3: CASSPGTSGSGRETQYF; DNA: TGTGCCAGCAGCCCCGGGACTAGCGGGAGCGGGAGAGAGACCCAGTACTTC
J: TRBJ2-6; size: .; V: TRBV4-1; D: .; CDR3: CASSQDAGPSGANVLTF; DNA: TGCGCCAGCAGCCAAGATGCTGGGCCATCTGGGGCCAACGTCCTGACTTTC
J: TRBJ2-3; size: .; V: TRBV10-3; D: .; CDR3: CAISSRGGGDYTDTQYF; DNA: TGTGCCATCAGCTCAAGGGGGGGAGGAGATTACACAGATACGCAGTATTTT
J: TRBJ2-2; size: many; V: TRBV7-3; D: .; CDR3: CASSLGQNTGELFF; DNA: TGTGCCAGCAGCTTGGGACAGAACACCGGGGAGCTGTTTTTT
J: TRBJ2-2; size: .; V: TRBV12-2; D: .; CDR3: CASRRNFDTGAGGCTGELFF; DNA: TGTGCAAGTCGCCGTAATTTCGATACCGGGGCAGGGGGATGCACCGGGGAGCTGTTTTTT
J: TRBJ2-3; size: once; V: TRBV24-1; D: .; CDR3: CATSEGGGSPGTDTQYF; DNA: TGTGCCACCAGCGAAGGGGGGGGGAGCCCTGGCACAGATACGCAGTATTTT
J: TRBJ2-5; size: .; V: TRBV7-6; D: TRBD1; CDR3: CASSRRQGAGETQYF; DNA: TGTGCCAGCAGCAGAAGACAGGGGGCAGGGGAGACCCAGTACTTC
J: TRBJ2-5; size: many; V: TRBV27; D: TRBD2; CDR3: CASSSVAGGMETQYF; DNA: TGTGCCAGCAGTTCCGTAGCGGGAGGGATGGAGACCCAGTACTTC